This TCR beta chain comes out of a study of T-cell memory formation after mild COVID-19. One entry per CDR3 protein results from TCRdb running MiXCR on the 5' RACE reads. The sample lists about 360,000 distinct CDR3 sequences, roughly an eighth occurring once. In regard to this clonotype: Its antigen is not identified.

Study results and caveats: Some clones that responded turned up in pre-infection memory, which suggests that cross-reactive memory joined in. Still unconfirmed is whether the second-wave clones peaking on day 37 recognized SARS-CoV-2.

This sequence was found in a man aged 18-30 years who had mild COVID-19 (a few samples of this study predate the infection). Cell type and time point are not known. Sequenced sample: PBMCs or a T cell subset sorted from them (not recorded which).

CDR3: CASSQGQGDLNTGELFF. CDR3 sequence (DNA): TGTGCCAGCAGCCAGGGACAGGGGGATTTAAACACCGGGGAGCTGTTTTTT. This chain uses TRBV11-2 with TRBJ2-2; 11 bases map to TRBD1. The junction had 7 bases not matched to a gene; V was cut back by 5 bases and J by 2 bases. Germline assignment: CDR1 SGHAT and CDR2 FQNNGV. The CDR3 extends over 17 amino acids. The full variable domain, rest sourced from reference TRBV11-2 and TRBJ2-2, is EAGVAQSPRYKIIEKRQSVAFWCNPISGHATLYWYQQILGQGPKLLIQFQNNGVVDDSQLPKDRFSAERLKGVDSTLKIQPAKLEDSAVYLCASSQGQGDLNTGELFFGEGSRLTVL.